One sample yielded the 31 T cell receptor beta chains listed below, sequenced in a study of blood T cell repertoires in COVID-19 (TCRdb year 2020). Receptors were amplified or captured by the immunoSEQ multiplex PCR assay. Entries here come from immuneACCESS through TCRdb and include only in-frame sequences with V and J called. Some clones fail to appear in such tables; in the studies checked, an unresolved V gene covers under half of the shortfall, and the cause of the remainder is unknown. Within this sample are approximately 230,000 clones, with about 86% of them counted one time only. Of the sample, around 1.5% is held by the ten largest clones. The material sequenced was peripheral blood. Receptor source: a man older than 75 with acute or convalescent COVID-19.

V and J are TRBV28 and TRBJ2-1, with TRBD1 matching over 8 bases. The trim removed 6 bases at V and 1 base at J, leaving 5 bases unmatched. Germline V gives CDR1 MDHEN, CDR2 SYDVKM. The CDR3 length is 15 residues. The CDR3 here is CASSIRDRSYNEQFF. The CDR3, as DNA: TGTGCCAGCAGCATTCGGGACAGGTCCTACAATGAGCAGTTCTTC.

The rearrangement joins TRBV2 to TRBJ2-2; weak D call: TRBD1 (6 bases). The CDR3 has 14 amino acids. The germline V and J ends were trimmed by 7 bases and 2 bases, with 11 bases remaining between them. Germline loops: CDR1 SNHLY, CDR2 FYNNEI. The CDR3 nucleotides are TGTGCCAGCACTAGGGGGTATAACACCGGGGAGCTGTTTTTT. Amino acid sequence: CASTRGYNTGELFF.

This clone appeared once. The rearrangement joins TRBV2 to TRBJ1-5; 7 bases fit TRBD1. Trimming took 10 bases from V and 1 from J; bases not matched to a gene: 1. The CDR3 is 12 amino acids. Germline values: CDR1 SNHLY, CDR2 FYNNEI. The CDR3 here is CATGGSNQPQHF. CDR3 DNA sequence: TGTGCCACAGGGGGGAGCAATCAGCCCCAGCATTTT.

The table lists this clone with a count of one. The chain carries TRBV24-1 and TRBJ1-5; D might be TRBD1 (5 bases). Trimming left V 3 bases short and J 4 bases short, with 12 bases between. This CDR3 comprises 15 residues. The germline gives CDR1 KGHDR, CDR2 SFDVKD. The CDR3: CATSDPRQPNQPQHF. CDR3 in DNA: TGTGCCACCAGTGATCCTCGACAGCCGAATCAGCCCCAGCATTTT.

Here the CDR3 reads CATSDLGRENTEAFF. The DNA for the CDR3 is TGTGCCACCAGTGATTTGGGACGGGAGAACACTGAAGCTTTCTTT. J is TRBJ1-1 and V is TRBV24-1, with D unclear. V was pared by 0 bases and J by 1 base, with 8 bases between. Germline V lookup: CDR1 KGHDR, CDR2 SFDVKD. The CDR3 covers 15 residues.

The chain uses TRBV15 and TRBJ2-4; D is perhaps TRBD2 (5 bases). Germline CDR1 and CDR2: LNHNV and YYDKDF (reference sequence). The CDR3 loop spans 16 amino acids. V lost 0 bases and J 0 bases, leaving 9 bases between the germline ends. CDR3 DNA: TGTGCCACCAGCAGAGATCAGGACTTAGCCAAAAACATTCAGTACTTC. This codes for CATSRDQDLAKNIQYF.

The chain joins TRBV28 to TRBJ1-5, with unresolved D. The CDR3 sequence is 15 residues long. CDR1 and CDR2 from the germline V gene are MDHEN and SYDVKM. V lost 4 bases and J lost 3, with 13 bases in between. Here the CDR3 reads CASSSGGPSNQPQHF. DNA for the CDR3: TGTGCCAGCAGTTCTGGAGGACCGTCCAATCAGCCCCAGCATTTT.

This rearrangement joins TRBV6-5 to TRBJ2-1; 13 bases are shared with TRBD2. J lost 9 bases, V lost 0 bases, and 5 bases had no gene match. Germline assignment: CDR1 MNHEY and CDR2 SVGAGI. The CDR3 contains 16 residues. The CDR3 DNA sequence: TGTGCCAGCAGTTACTCGGGGACTAGCGGGATAGGTGAGCAGTTCTTC. Amino acids: CASSYSGTSGIGEQFF.

The chain joins TRBV5-1 to TRBJ1-1, with TRBD1 matching over 8 bases. The CDR3 covers 14 residues. Trimming cost V 4 bases and J 5 bases; bases outside gene matches: 7. Germline V CDR1 and CDR2: SGHRS, YFSETQ. CDR3 sequence: CASSAFDRGTEAFF. The CDR3 nucleotides read TGCGCCAGCAGCGCATTCGACAGGGGAACTGAAGCTTTCTTT.

This clone came up once. This chain connects TRBV12-5 to TRBJ2-1, with D unclear. The germline V and J ends were trimmed by 5 bases and 0 bases, with 11 bases remaining between them. CDR1 and CDR2 (germline): LGHNT, FRNRAP. This CDR3 is 15 amino acids long. The CDR3 DNA sequence: TGTGCTAGTGGTGCATCATGGAGCTCCTACAATGAGCAGTTCTTC. This sequence encodes CASGASWSSYNEQFF.

CDR3 amino acids: CASSPGQGWLYGYTF. The CDR3 bases are TGTGCCAGCAGTCCTGGACAGGGGTGGCTCTATGGCTACACCTTC. The rearrangement joins TRBV27 to TRBJ1-2, with 9 nucleotides matching TRBD1. V dropped 5 bases and J dropped 4; count of bases not matched to a gene: 8. This CDR3 has 15 residues. The germline gives CDR1 MNHEY, CDR2 SMNVEV (reference sequence).

V gene TRBV3-1 (or the pseudogene TRBV3-2) combines with J gene TRBJ1-2; no definite D call. The V end lost 0 bases, the J end lost 7 bases, and 12 bases lay between the germline ends. The CDR3 spans 14 residues. CDR1 is LGHDT, CDR2 YNNKEL, per germline (reference sequence). As DNA, the CDR3 is TGTGCCAGCAGCCAAGATGTCGGGGTTGGTGGCTACACCTTC. Translation: CASSQDVGVGGYTF.

The gene calls are TRBV20-1 and TRBJ2-7; 10 nucleotides match TRBD2. With 3 bases clipped from V and 1 base from J, the junction kept 9 bases outside the gene matches. The CDR3 loop spans 16 amino acids. The germline V gene has CDR1 DFQATT and CDR2 SNEGSKA (reference sequence). This chain's CDR3 is CSASGASGSSSYEQYF. In DNA, the CDR3 is TGCAGTGCTAGTGGGGCTAGCGGGAGCTCTTCCTACGAGCAGTACTTC.

The genes are TRBV6-2 or TRBV6-3 and TRBJ2-6; 10 nucleotides align to TRBD1. The CDR3 spans 17 residues. Germline CDR1 and CDR2: MNHEY and SVGEGT. The V and J ends lost 4 bases and 1 base, in that order; junction bases with no gene match: 4. CDR3 nucleotides: TGTGCCAGCAGTTGGGGACAGGGGAGGTCTGGGGCCAACGTCCTGACTTTC. Encoded protein: CASSWGQGRSGANVLTF.

CDR3 residues: CASSSTTSGELFF. In nucleotides, the CDR3 is TGTGCCAGCAGTTCTACAACTAGCGGGGAGCTGTTTTTT. This chain connects TRBV27 to TRBJ2-2; a weak D match, TRBD2 (5 bases). This CDR3 spans 13 amino acids. CDR1 and CDR2 (germline): MNHEY, SMNVEV (reference sequence). Trimming took off 4 bases at V and 7 bases at J, with 10 bases between the two ends.

The chain employs TRBV28 and TRBJ2-1, with D possibly TRBD2 on 5 matching bases. This CDR3 is 12 amino acids long. Germline V lookup: CDR1 MDHEN, CDR2 SYDVKM. V lost 6 bases to trimming and J lost 10 bases, with 13 bases between them. The chain's CDR3 is CASRGAVEEQFF. CDR3 DNA sequence: TGTGCCAGCAGGGGAGCGGTGGAAGAGCAGTTCTTC.

This clone was seen only once. The rearrangement joins TRBV27 to TRBJ2-1; a weak D match, TRBD2 (5 bases). Trimming left V 4 bases short and J 0 bases short, with 13 bases between. Per germline, CDR1 MNHEY and CDR2 SMNVEV (reference sequence). The CDR3 contains 16 residues. CDR3 protein: CASSSLREGSYNEQFF. The CDR3, as DNA: TGTGCCAGCAGTTCCCTCCGGGAAGGCTCCTACAATGAGCAGTTCTTC.

This chain links TRBV5-4 with TRBJ2-7; tentatively, D is TRBD2 (6 bases). There are 14 residues in the CDR3. The germline V and J ends were trimmed by 0 bases and 7 bases, with 14 bases remaining between them. Germline values: CDR1 SGHNT, CDR2 YYREEE (reference sequence). The CDR3 protein is CASSLGTTPLEQYF. The CDR3 region has the DNA TGTGCCAGCAGCTTGGGGACTACGCCTTTAGAGCAGTACTTC.

The CDR3 spells CASSFRTGVTYEQYF. The CDR3 bases are TGCGCCAGCAGCTTTCGGACAGGCGTCACCTACGAGCAGTACTTC. The chain uses TRBV5-1 and TRBJ2-7; 7 bases are a match to TRBD1. Germline V gene data show CDR1 as SGHRS and CDR2 as YFSETQ. The ends lost 2 bases at V and 2 bases at J; junction bases unmatched: 7. The CDR3 consists of 15 residues.

This chain links TRBV7-9 with TRBJ1-2; D uncertain. Germline CDR1 SEHNR, CDR2 FQNEAQ (reference sequence). This CDR3 is 15 amino acids long. Trimming stripped 2 bases from V and 0 bases from J, with 10 bases between. CDR3 bases: TGTGCCAGCAGCTTAACGGCGACTCCTAACTATGGCTACACCTTC. Protein: CASSLTATPNYGYTF.

The V call is TRBV7-2, the J call TRBJ1-1; D is possibly TRBD1 (5 bases). In germline, CDR1 is SGHTA, CDR2 FQGNSA. Trimming stripped 5 bases from V and 11 bases from J, with 18 bases between. CDR3 length equals 13 residues. In DNA form, the CDR3 reads TGTGCCAGCAGCGCGCAGGGAAGGGGTGTCGCTTTCTTT. Protein: CASSAQGRGVAFF.

CDR3 nucleotides: TGTGCCAGCAGCGGACTAGCGGGAACCTACGAGCAGTACTTC. It is translated as CASSGLAGTYEQYF. The chain links TRBV6-5 to TRBJ2-7, with 12 bases lining up with TRBD2. CDR3 length: 14 amino acids. Germline loops: CDR1 MNHEY, CDR2 SVGAGI. The junction had 2 bases not matched to a gene; V was cut back by 6 bases and J by 2 bases.

The genes are TRBV20-1 and TRBJ1-2; 8 bases match TRBD1. The CDR3 loop spans 11 amino acids. Germline V gives CDR1 DFQATT, CDR2 SNEGSKA (reference sequence). V gave up 7 bases and J gave up 8 bases; unmatched junction bases: 6. CDR3 sequence: CSGLDRAGYTF. The CDR3 DNA reads as TGCAGTGGTCTGGACAGGGCGGGCTACACCTTC.

V gene TRBV24-1 combines with J gene TRBJ2-1; D gene ambiguous. V was trimmed by 7 bases and J by 0 bases, leaving 9 bases between them. The germline V gene encodes CDR1 KGHDR and CDR2 SFDVKD. This CDR3 region has 14 residues. CDR3 DNA: TGTGCCACCAGCGCCTCGAGCTCCTACAATGAGCAGTTCTTC. It translates to CATSASSSYNEQFF.

The CDR3 DNA is TGCGCCAGCAGCTCGGTGACAGGGGGAGACACTGAAGCTTTCTTT. This translates into CASSSVTGGDTEAFF. The chain uses TRBV5-1 and TRBJ1-1; 9 nucleotides line up with TRBD1. The CDR3 length is 15 residues. V lost 3 bases and J lost 3; bases outside the gene matches: 6. Germline V gives CDR1 SGHRS, CDR2 YFSETQ.

This clone has just one count. V and J are TRBV5-4 and TRBJ2-1; 11 bases align to TRBD1. The trim removed 7 bases at V and 5 bases at J, leaving 8 bases unmatched. The CDR3 is made up of 15 amino acids. Germline V CDR1 and CDR2: SGHNT, YYREEE (reference sequence). CDR3: CASHPGTGGNNEQFF. The CDR3, as DNA: TGTGCCAGCCACCCCGGGACAGGGGGGAACAATGAGCAGTTCTTC. Looking up the rest from reference TRBV5-4 and TRBJ2-1 gives the full variable domain: ETGVTQSPTHLIKTRGQQVTLRCSSQSGHNTVSWYQQALGQGPQFIFQYYREEENGRGNFPPRFSGLQFPNYSSELNVNALELDDSALYLCASHPGTGGNNEQFFGPGTRLTVL.

This chain links TRBV19 with TRBJ1-6; TRBD1 aligns across 7 bases. The J segment lost 7 bases and the V segment lost 6 bases, leaving 3 bases of the junction unmatched. This CDR3 has 13 residues. Germline values: CDR1 LNHDA, CDR2 SQIVND (reference sequence). Here the CDR3 DNA reads TGTGCCAGTAGGGCAGGGGGGAATTCACCCCTCCACTTT. This encodes CASRAGGNSPLHF.

V and J are TRBV3-1 (or the pseudogene TRBV3-2) and TRBJ2-1; D unclear. V was cut by 0 bases and J by 4 bases, with 7 bases left in between. Germline loops: CDR1 LGHDT, CDR2 YNNKEL (reference sequence). CDR3 length: 14 amino acids. CDR3 sequence: CASSQDIVYNEQFF. DNA for the CDR3: TGTGCCAGCAGCCAAGATATAGTGTACAATGAGCAGTTCTTC.

V gene TRBV6-6 combines with J gene TRBJ1-5; 8 bases are a match to TRBD1. CDR3 length: 13 amino acids. J lost 6 bases, V lost 7 bases, and 5 bases had no gene match. Germline V CDR1 and CDR2: MNHNY, SVGAGI (reference sequence). The CDR3 reads CASTRQGSQPQHF. CDR3 in DNA: TGTGCCAGCACGCGACAGGGGAGTCAGCCCCAGCATTTT.

This clone has a handful of counts. This rearrangement joins TRBV5-1 to TRBJ2-1; 10 positions match TRBD2. The J segment lost 5 bases and the V segment lost 4 bases, leaving 3 bases of the junction unmatched. The germline CDR1 and CDR2 sequences are SGHRS and YFSETQ. CDR3 size: 14 residues. The CDR3 spells CASSRTSGNNEQFF. In DNA, the CDR3 is TGCGCCAGCAGCAGGACTAGCGGTAACAATGAGCAGTTCTTC.

The V call is TRBV24-1, the J call TRBJ1-5; 8 bases agree with TRBD1. CDR1 and CDR2 (germline): KGHDR, SFDVKD. This CDR3 has 16 residues. V lost 4 bases to trimming and J lost 5 bases; unmatched junction nucleotides: 9. CDR3 in amino acids: CATSDNGQGGDQPQHF. CDR3 sequence (DNA): TGTGCCACCAGTGACAACGGACAGGGAGGAGATCAGCCCCAGCATTTT.